One TCR beta chain is described in this entry. Its antigen is still unknown. This table comes from immunoSEQ multiplex PCR, and its TCRdb copy is limited to in-frame clones, with some not included. The profile shows just over 14,000 clones, about 90% of them singletons. This specimen comes from a study of OX40 agonist ivuxolimab in advanced cancers. Study-level information: Every 2 weeks, patients received ivuxolimab intravenously, dosed at 0.01 to 10 mg/kg. Points from the study as a whole: At 0.1 to 3.0 mg/kg and by week 6, CD4+ and CD8+ T cells in the blood had expanded clonally.

With baseline, cycle 4 day 1, and cycle 7 day 1 as timepoints, blood was sampled. V was trimmed by 3 bases and J by 5 bases, leaving 14 bases between them. There are 15 residues in the CDR3. Per the germline V gene, CDR1 is SGHRS and CDR2 is YFSETQ. Sequencing used CD4+ or CD8+ T cells sorted from blood, obtained in a trial of the OX40 agonist ivuxolimab. This receptor was identified in an adult with an advanced solid tumor such as melanoma, head and neck, liver or kidney cancer. V is TRBV5-1 and J is TRBJ2-2; D might be TRBD1 or TRBD2, each matching 5 bases. The CDR3 loop is CASSSWGSGTGELFF. CDR3 nucleotide sequence: TGCGCCAGCAGCTCCTGGGGGAGTGGTACCGGGGAGCTGTTTTTT.